This T cell receptor (beta chain) was profiled in a study of cytomegalovirus exposure and HLA in healthy donors. The study, taken as a whole, reports: A prior analysis recorded that most TCR beta V segments were productive about 87% or about 30% of the time. The authors later found TCR association rates varying by HLA locus, with DRB1 most and HLA-C fewest. Presence/absence analyses assumed roughly uniform sequencing depth across donors. It was reportedly the case that the classifier diagnosed cytomegalovirus status with high specificity and sensitivity.

PCR primers comprised 60 Vbeta and 13 Jbeta primers. Measured with immunoSEQ multiplex PCR; TCRdb has only the in-frame clones, and not every one. The sample holds about 140,000 clones, around 80% seen once. From germline, CDR1 is LNHNV and CDR2 YYDKDF (reference sequence). The CDR3 is 14 amino acids. V lost 1 base, J lost 1 base, and 6 bases lay in between. The table lists this clone with a few counts. Its antigen is still unknown. The chain is built from TRBV15 and TRBJ2-3; D is undetermined. The source of this sequence is a man aged 30 to 39 in good health. The source material was PBMCs. CDR3 region: CATSRATRTDTQYF. The CDR3, as DNA: TGTGCCACCAGCAGAGCTACCCGCACAGATACGCAGTATTTT.